These 8 T cell receptor beta chains share one sample of origin, sequenced in a study of regulatory T cells in long-lasting Graves disease. Indicated time point: persistent/refractory GD, antithyroid drugs over 5 years with positive TRAb. There was RNA extracted from PBMCs, and the TCR library was made from it. Combining iRepertoire HTBI primers with Arm-PCR of CDR3 regions, the authors built TCR beta libraries. MiXCR, run by TCRdb on the multiplex PCR reads, gives a single entry per CDR3 protein. The sample lists 400,000 to 600,000 distinct CDR3 sequences; roughly 21% were seen once. The sample in question was peripheral blood mononuclear cells (PBMCs), obtained when the disease was refractory, from a patient treated with antithyroid drugs. Every receptor here comes from a female donor with Graves disease.

This clonotype was detected many times. The chain is built from TRBV7-2 and TRBJ2-2, with 8 bases matching TRBD1. CDR1 and CDR2 from the germline V gene are SGHTA and FQGNSA. V lost 2 bases to trimming and J lost 1 base; unmatched junction nucleotides: 12. The length of the CDR3 is 19 residues. DNA of the CDR3: TGTGCCAGCAGCTTAACCCTCCCGACAGGGGCTAAGAACACCGGGGAGCTGTTTTTT. This encodes CASSLTLPTGAKNTGELFF.

The V gene is TRBV6-1, the J gene TRBJ1-1; D perhaps matches TRBD1 (5 bases). This CDR3 region has 12 residues. Germline V gene data show CDR1 as MNHNS and CDR2 as SASEGT. Trimming cost V 7 bases and J 1 base, with 7 bases left between them. The CDR3 DNA reads as TGTGCCAGCATCGGGACGAACACTGAAGCTTTCTTT. Its translation is CASIGTNTEAFF.

In its sample, this clonotype was seen many times. Sequence at one end of the junction differs from germline and may be a read error. The chain is built from TRBV12-3 or TRBV12-4 and TRBJ2-2; D ambiguous. The CDR3 is 12 residues long. The CDR3: CASSLVPGELFF. The DNA for the CDR3 is TGTGCCAGCAGCTTAGTTCCCGGGGAGCTGTTTTTT.

The chain employs TRBV4-1 and TRBJ1-2, with D unresolved. Trimming took off 1 base at V and 5 bases at J, with 11 bases between the two ends. This CDR3 contains 14 residues. Germline CDR1 MGHRA, CDR2 YSYEKL. This CDR3 reads CASSQGRGPYGYTF. The CDR3 nucleotides read TGCGCCAGCAGCCAAGGGCGCGGACCATATGGCTACACCTTC.

In its sample, this clonotype was seen a few times. This chain joins TRBV20-1 and TRBJ2-7; D gene uncertain. CDR1 is DFQATT, CDR2 SNEGSKA, per germline (reference sequence). V lost 5 bases and J 3 bases, leaving 17 bases between the germline ends. CDR3 size: 14 residues. The CDR3 DNA reads TGCAGTGCTGCCGGGCCACTCTCGGGCTACGAGCAGTACTTC. Translating it yields CSAAGPLSGYEQYF.

This clonotype was picked up a small number of times. V usage is TRBV12-3 or TRBV12-4 and J usage is TRBJ1-2, with D uncertain. The V and J ends lost 2 bases and 8 bases respectively, with 9 bases between them. The CDR3 has 12 amino acids. The CDR3 sequence is CASSLPPGGYTF. The DNA for the CDR3 is TGTGCCAGCAGTTTACCCCCGGGAGGCTACACCTTC.

Concerning this clonotype itself: This may come from a read error, since a much larger clone is one base off. The CDR3 is CASSFFAAGSGRETQYF. In DNA, the CDR3 is TGTGCCAGCAGCTTCTTCGCGGCCGGGAGTGGAAGGGAGACCCAGTACTTC. The V and J genes are TRBV7-2 and TRBJ2-5, with D maybe TRBD2 (6 bases). The CDR3 is 17 residues long. CDR1 is SGHTA, CDR2 FQGNSA, per germline. Trimming removed 3 bases at V and 5 bases at J, with 22 bases between.

Many counts were recorded for this clonotype. The chain employs TRBV12-3 or TRBV12-4 and TRBJ1-3; no clear D. The length of the CDR3 is 12 residues. Trimming pared 6 bases from V and 4 bases from J, leaving 7 bases between. The CDR3 spells CASSLQGNTIYF. The CDR3 DNA sequence: TGTGCCAGCAGCCTACAGGGAAACACCATATATTTT.